The text below deals with one TCR beta chain. Its antigen is unidentified. This sample was included in a study of T cells in Graves' hyperthyroidism and ophthalmopathy. Study-level points and caveats: Blood also carried most thyroid clonotypes expanded above 0.001. In the analysis, a 13 V-J model separated ophthalmopathy from stable hyperthyroidism.

Template material for amplifying TCR beta CDR3 regions consisted of RNA transcripts. An initial round of RT-PCR targeting the TCR CDR3 relied on the HTBI primer set. TCRdb reprocessed the multiplex PCR reads with MiXCR, giving one entry per CDR3 protein. The sample lists over 250,000 distinct CDR3 sequences, about 20% seen once, with around 65% in the top ten. Disease lasting under 3 months, a NOSPECS grade of at least 4, and a Clinical Activity Score of at least 3 were features of the ophthalmopathy patients. V dropped 7 bases and J dropped 0; count of bases not matched to a gene: 8. This CDR3 has 15 residues. CDR1 is LNHDA, CDR2 SQIVND, per germline (reference sequence).

J is TRBJ1-1 and V is TRBV19, with 7 positions matching TRBD1. Input material: blood. This clonotype originated in a man between 25 and 39 years old with Graves' ophthalmopathy. The DNA for the CDR3 is TGTGCCAGTAAGGGGAGACAGGGTCTGAACACTGAAGCTTTCTTT. Amino acids: CASKGRQGLNTEAFF.